These 14 T cell receptor beta chains came from one sample sequenced in a study of blood T cell repertoires in COVID-19. This table comes from immunoSEQ multiplex PCR, and its TCRdb copy is limited to in-frame clones, with some not included. The top ten clones hold roughly 3.4% of a sample with approximately 220,000 clones, about nine tenths of them seen once. Input material: PBMCs or T cells enriched from blood (not recorded which). These receptors all come from a woman aged 35 to 49 with acute COVID-19.

This clone is a singleton in its sample. V and J are TRBV23-1 and TRBJ2-1; 10 nucleotides line up with TRBD2. TRBV23-1 is filed as an ORF, its function uncertain. Trimming took 4 bases from V and 7 from J; bases not matched to a gene: 13. This CDR3 has 17 amino acids. The CDR3 sequence is CASSPPSGGTRGNEQFF. CDR3 bases: TGCGCCAGCAGTCCCCCTAGCGGGGGCACCAGGGGGAATGAGCAGTTCTTC.

The chain is built from TRBV9 and TRBJ1-1; TRBD1 matches at 8 bases. Germline V gives CDR1 SGDLS, CDR2 YYNGEE. The CDR3 is 18 amino acids. The V gene end was trimmed by 4 bases and the J gene end by 1 base; junction bases not matched to a gene: 15. The CDR3 here is CASSSSSTGVLKNTEAFF. CDR3 in DNA: TGTGCCAGCAGCTCTTCTTCGACAGGGGTATTAAAGAACACTGAAGCTTTCTTT.

V usage is TRBV5-5 and J usage is TRBJ1-1, with D perhaps matching TRBD1 (6 bases). The V end was cut by 4 bases, the J end by 1 base, with 14 bases between. CDR1 SGHKS and CDR2 YYEKEE come from the germline V gene (reference sequence). This CDR3 is 15 amino acids long. Here the CDR3 reads CASSTRTVENTEAFF. CDR3 in DNA: TGTGCCAGCAGCACCAGGACAGTCGAGAACACTGAAGCTTTCTTT.

The rearrangement links TRBV19 to TRBJ1-2; D not certain. Germline CDR1 reads LNHDA; CDR2 reads SQIVND (reference sequence). The CDR3 covers 14 residues. Trimming left V 3 bases short and J 4 bases short, with 12 bases between. CDR3 DNA: TGTGCCAGTAGTATGAGGTCCGCTATCTATGGCTACACCTTC. This sequence encodes CASSMRSAIYGYTF.

V is TRBV7-3 and J is TRBJ2-1, with 9 bases that match TRBD2. Germline V gene sequence: CDR1 SGHTA, CDR2 FQGTGA. This CDR3 has 15 residues. Trimming cost V 2 bases and J 2 bases; bases outside gene matches: 1. DNA of the CDR3: TGTGCCAGCAGCTTAGTAGCGGGGGCCTACAATGAGCAGTTCTTC. Translating gives CASSLVAGAYNEQFF.

Of note for this clone: One junction end disagrees with the germline gene, perhaps due to a read error. This chain connects TRBV9 to TRBJ2-2, with D perhaps matching TRBD1 (6 bases). This CDR3 region has 14 residues. Germline V gene data show CDR1 as SGDLS and CDR2 as YYNGEE. For the CDR3, the DNA is TGTGCCAGCAGCTTTACAGGGAACGCCGGGGAGCTGTTTTTT. This sequence encodes CASSFTGNAGELFF.

The V call is TRBV5-6, the J call TRBJ1-1; D uncertain. V lost 0 bases to trimming and J lost 8 bases, with 17 bases between them. This CDR3 contains 15 residues. Germline V lookup: CDR1 SGHDT, CDR2 YYEEEE. DNA of the CDR3: TGTGCCAGCAGCTTGGCCCACCTAGATAAGCGGGAAGCTTTCTTT. It encodes CASSLAHLDKREAFF.

The V and J genes are TRBV28 and TRBJ1-1, with unresolved D. The CDR3 sequence is 15 residues long. Trimming took off 2 bases at V and 5 bases at J, with 15 bases between the two ends. Germline V gene sequence: CDR1 MDHEN, CDR2 SYDVKM. CDR3 region: CASSLLSRTGTEAFF. DNA of the CDR3: TGTGCCAGCAGTTTACTATCCCGGACTGGGACTGAAGCTTTCTTT.

The table lists this clone with a count of one. The rearrangement links TRBV12-3 or TRBV12-4 to TRBJ1-1; perhaps TRBD1 as D (5 bases). The CDR3 contains 13 residues. V was shortened by 5 bases and J by 6 bases, with 13 bases between the two germline ends. The CDR3 DNA follows: TGTGCCAGCAGTGTTGACAGTTTCGCTGAAGCTTTCTTT. It specifies CASSVDSFAEAFF.

The chain joins TRBV27 to TRBJ1-2; D gene uncertain. This CDR3 comprises 14 residues. Germline V gives CDR1 MNHEY, CDR2 SMNVEV (reference sequence). Trimming pared 2 bases from V and 5 bases from J, leaving 12 bases between. This CDR3 is CASSLSMPGYGYTF. The CDR3 DNA reads TGTGCCAGCAGTTTAAGTATGCCGGGATATGGCTACACCTTC.

This chain links TRBV3-1 (or the pseudogene TRBV3-2) with TRBJ2-2; the D gene is possibly TRBD2 (5 bases). Deletions cut 4 bases from V and 0 bases from J, with 12 bases between. Germline V gene data show CDR1 as LGHDT and CDR2 as YNNKEL (reference sequence). This CDR3 is built from 16 residues. For the CDR3, the DNA is TGTGCCAGCAGCCGCCGGGAACCTACGAACACCGGGGAGCTGTTTTTT. Encoded protein: CASSRREPTNTGELFF.

The chain uses TRBV19 and TRBJ1-4, with 10 positions matching TRBD1. The germline CDR1 and CDR2 sequences are LNHDA and SQIVND (reference sequence). Unmatched junction bases numbered 8, after V lost 5 bases and J lost 5 bases. The CDR3 is 16 amino acids. Written as DNA, the CDR3 is TGTGCCAGTAGTTTCCTTCCGGGACAGGGGAATGAAAAACTGTTTTTT. Its protein is CASSFLPGQGNEKLFF.

The genes are TRBV6-1 and TRBJ2-3; D uncertain. The germline gives CDR1 MNHNS, CDR2 SASEGT. Trimming cost V 3 bases and J 0 bases, with 10 bases left between them. The CDR3 is made up of 15 amino acids. CDR3 nucleotides: TGTGCCAGCAGTGACCTCCTTCTAAGCACAGATACGCAGTATTTT. Its translation is CASSDLLLSTDTQYF.

The genes are TRBV5-1 and TRBJ1-2; D not resolved. Trimming cost V 4 bases and J 2 bases, with 12 bases left between them. The germline V gene has CDR1 SGHRS and CDR2 YFSETQ. The CDR3 sequence is 14 residues long. CDR3 region: CASSREPPNYGYTF. Written as DNA, the CDR3 is TGCGCCAGCAGCCGAGAGCCCCCAAACTATGGCTACACCTTC.